Each of the 17 T cell receptor beta chains below was sequenced from the same sample in a study of CD8 T cells in ankylosing spondylitis. TCRdb processed the 5' RACE reads anew with MiXCR; each CDR3 protein has one entry. The data contain tens of thousands of distinct CDR3 sequences, around 25% of them singletons. Input material: blood, either unsorted or a sorted T cell fraction (not recorded which). The receptor source for this set is a male donor with ankylosing spondylitis or in good health (not recorded which).

This sequence joins TRBV5-1 and TRBJ1-1; D not resolved. Trimming took 0 bases from V and 5 from J, leaving 11 bases between them. CDR1 SGHRS and CDR2 YFSETQ come from the germline V gene. This CDR3 is 14 amino acids long. In DNA form, the CDR3 reads TGCGCCAGCAGCTTGGATTTACGGGTTACTGAAGCTTTCTTT. As protein: CASSLDLRVTEAFF.

This clonotype was recorded a few times. This rearrangement joins TRBV21-1 to TRBJ2-6. TRBV21-1 is labeled a pseudogene. The CDR3 runs 19 residues. The chain's CDR3 is CASSSQSEHDPPGANVLTF. As DNA, the CDR3 is TGTGCCAGCAGCTCACAATCGGAGCATGACCCACCTGGGGCCAACGTCCTGACTTTC.

This clonotype was seen more than once but under ten times. The chain recombines TRBV7-8 with TRBJ1-1; D not certain. The V end lost 1 base, the J end lost 0 bases, and 6 bases lay between the germline ends. Germline V CDR1 and CDR2: SGHVS, FQNEAQ. This CDR3 is built from 14 residues. The CDR3 sequence: CASSLDRLNTEAFF. CDR3 bases: TGTGCCAGCAGCTTAGACAGATTGAACACTGAAGCTTTCTTT.

A few counts support this clonotype. This chain links TRBV11-3 with TRBJ1-4; TRBD1 might be the D (6 bases). The CDR3 is 14 amino acids. Between the trimmed V and J ends, which lost 8 bases and 8 bases, there was a span of 18 bases. Germline V lookup: CDR1 SGHNT, CDR2 YENEEA. The CDR3 loop reads CASASLGGGEKLFF. CDR3 sequence (DNA): TGTGCCAGCGCCTCCTTAGGGGGAGGCGAAAAACTGTTTTTT. Full variable domain (missing parts from reference TRBV11-3 and TRBJ1-4): EAGVVQSPRYKIIEKKQPVAFWCNPISGHNTLYWYLQNLGQGPELLIRYENEEAVDDSQLPKDRFSAERLKGVDSTLKIQPAELGDSAVYLCASASLGGGEKLFFGSGTQLSVL.

The chain joins TRBV12-3 or TRBV12-4 to TRBJ2-2; D gene ambiguous. Trimming left V 7 bases short and J 2 bases short, with 2 bases between. This CDR3 is built from 11 residues. The CDR3: CASTNTGELFF. DNA for the CDR3: TGTGCCAGCACAAACACCGGGGAGCTGTTTTTT.

V and J are TRBV12-3 or TRBV12-4 and TRBJ2-1; 8 bases map to TRBD2. The V and J ends lost 6 bases and 0 bases, in that order; junction bases with no gene match: 10. This CDR3 contains 17 residues. CDR3 bases: TGTGCCAGCAGCCGGGGGGGCAGCAGGAGCTCCTACAATGAGCAGTTCTTC. The encoded protein is CASSRGGSRSSYNEQFF.

There are a few counts of this clonotype. The chain employs TRBV7-3 and TRBJ2-1; D possibly corresponds to TRBD2 (5 bases). Between the trimmed V and J ends, which lost 2 bases and 7 bases, there was a span of 15 bases. Germline V gene data show CDR1 as SGHTA and CDR2 as FQGTGA. This CDR3 comprises 15 residues. CDR3 sequence (DNA): TGTGCCAGCAGCTTAGTTATAGGGAGAGGGAATGAGCAGTTCTTC. Translating gives CASSLVIGRGNEQFF.

The chain has TRBV7-6 and TRBJ2-2; no reliable D call. Trimming removed 1 base from V and 10 bases from J, with 13 bases in between. CDR1 and CDR2 (germline): SGHVS, FNYEAQ. The CDR3 loop spans 14 amino acids. CDR3 in DNA: TGTGCCAGCAGCTTAGGGATTACGGGCCTGGAGCTGTTTTTT. Its protein is CASSLGITGLELFF. Based on the CDR3 plus reference TRBV7-6 and TRBJ2-2, the full variable domain is GAGVSQSPRYKVTKRGQDVALRCDPISGHVSLYWYRQALGQGPEFLTYFNYEAQQDKSGLPNDRFSAERPEGSISTLTIQRTEQRDSAMYRCASSLGITGLELFFGEGSRLTVL.

This sequence joins TRBV5-1 and TRBJ2-1, with TRBD1 matching over 10 bases. The junction had 23 bases not matched to a gene; V was cut back by 5 bases and J by 0 bases. The CDR3 length is 22 residues. CDR1 and CDR2 (germline): SGHRS, YFSETQ. CDR3 residues: CASRLLRGTGASSYYSYNEQFF. The CDR3, as DNA: TGCGCCAGCAGATTATTAAGGGGGACAGGGGCGTCGAGTTATTACTCCTACAATGAGCAGTTCTTC.

This clonotype was observed a handful of times. The chain employs TRBV15 and TRBJ1-1; the D is unclear. Trimming pared 0 bases from V and 5 bases from J, leaving 7 bases between. The length of the CDR3 is 13 residues. From germline, CDR1 is LNHNV and CDR2 YYDKDF (reference sequence). CDR3 nucleotide sequence: TGTGCCACCAGCAGAGATGGAAGTACTGAAGCTTTCTTT. Amino acids: CATSRDGSTEAFF.

The V gene is TRBV7-3, the J gene TRBJ2-7; 11 bases line up with TRBD2. The CDR3 length is 15 residues. With 2 bases clipped from V and 2 bases from J, the junction kept 2 bases outside the gene matches. The germline gives CDR1 SGHTA, CDR2 FQGTGA. In DNA form, the CDR3 reads TGTGCCAGCAGCTTAGGTAGCGGGAGGGCCTACGAGCAGTACTTC. Protein: CASSLGSGRAYEQYF.

The rearrangement links TRBV25-1 to TRBJ1-4; tentatively, D is TRBD1 (6 bases). Deletions cut 3 bases from V and 8 bases from J, with 13 bases between. The CDR3 covers 14 residues. Germline lookup yields CDR1 MGHDK and CDR2 SYGVNS. The CDR3 loop reads CASSDPVGAEKLFF. The CDR3 nucleotides read TGTGCCAGCAGTGATCCAGTGGGGGCCGAAAAACTGTTTTTT.

V gene TRBV7-9 combines with J gene TRBJ2-5; D possibly corresponds to TRBD1 (5 bases). Trimming shortened V by 6 bases and J by 4 bases, and 15 bases separated the two germline ends. Germline V gene sequence: CDR1 SEHNR, CDR2 FQNEAQ (reference sequence). The CDR3 has 14 amino acids. DNA for the CDR3: TGTGCCAGCAGGGTGACCGTTGGGGCAGAGACCCAGTACTTC. Protein product: CASRVTVGAETQYF.

This chain links TRBV20-1 with TRBJ2-2; possibly TRBD1 for D (6 bases). The germline V and J ends were trimmed by 3 bases and 2 bases, with 16 bases remaining between them. CDR3 length equals 16 residues. Germline CDR1 and CDR2: DFQATT and SNEGSKA (reference sequence). In DNA, the CDR3 is TGCAGTGCTAGCCTCCACAGGGTTGTAAACACCGGGGAGCTGTTTTTT. It yields the protein CSASLHRVVNTGELFF.

The chain joins TRBV29-1 to TRBJ1-1, with 8 bases lining up with TRBD1. With 7 bases clipped from V and 5 bases from J, the junction kept 9 bases outside the gene matches. The germline gives CDR1 SQVTM, CDR2 ANQGSEA. This CDR3 spans 13 amino acids. The CDR3 nucleotides are TGCAGCGGACGGACAGGGTCAGGTACTGAAGCTTTCTTT. Translating gives CSGRTGSGTEAFF. The complete variable domain, with remaining parts taken from reference TRBV29-1 and TRBJ1-1, reads SAVISQKPSRDICQRGTSLTIQCQVDSQVTMMFWYRQQPGQSLTLIATANQGSEATYESGFVIDKFPISRPNLTFSTLTVSNMSPEDSSIYLCSGRTGSGTEAFFGQGTRLTVV.

This clonotype has more than one count but fewer than ten. The V call is TRBV5-1, the J call TRBJ2-3; D gene unclear. V lost 3 bases and J lost 6, with 20 bases in between. The CDR3 has 16 residues. Germline CDR1 reads SGHRS; CDR2 reads YFSETQ. The CDR3 DNA is TGCGCCAGCAGCTCTTCCCCGGGTGGATCTGTGGATACGCAGTATTTT. It specifies CASSSSPGGSVDTQYF.

This clonotype has at least ten counts. The chain joins TRBV6-1 to TRBJ1-6; TRBD1 matches at 11 bases. The CDR3 runs to 15 residues. V shed 9 bases and J 7 bases; nucleotides not matched to a gene: 8. The germline gives CDR1 MNHNS, CDR2 SASEGT. CDR3 region: CASNGQGAKNSPLHF. The CDR3 region has the DNA TGTGCCAGTAATGGACAGGGGGCGAAAAATTCACCCCTCCACTTT.